Listed here are 9 T cell receptor beta chains from one sample, sequenced in a study of blood T cell repertoires in COVID-19. This table comes from immunoSEQ multiplex PCR, and its TCRdb copy is limited to in-frame clones, with some not included. The sample has some 260,000 clones; roughly 89% are singletons. Sequences were obtained from PBMCs or T cells enriched from blood (not recorded which). The receptors originated from a man in his forties who had recovered from COVID-19.

This chain joins TRBV7-9 and TRBJ2-5, with D possibly being TRBD2 (6 bases). The V end was cut by 1 base, the J end by 3 bases, with 9 bases between. The CDR3 has 14 amino acids. Germline V gene lookup returns CDR1 SEHNR and CDR2 FQNEAQ (reference sequence). Here the CDR3 reads CASSLVGGEETQYF. Written as DNA, the CDR3 is TGTGCCAGCAGCTTAGTAGGAGGGGAAGAGACCCAGTACTTC.

The chain recombines TRBV19 with TRBJ2-7; 9 bases fit TRBD2. The V segment lost 5 bases and the J segment 6 bases; nucleotides outside the gene matches: 5. This CDR3 is built from 13 residues. Looked up from germline, CDR1 is LNHDA and CDR2 is SQIVND (reference sequence). The chain's CDR3 is CASSPGLAREQYF. CDR3 bases: TGTGCCAGTAGTCCGGGACTAGCACGCGAGCAGTACTTC. Using reference TRBV19 and TRBJ2-7 for the parts outside the CDR3, the full variable domain is DGGITQSPKYLFRKEGQNVTLSCEQNLNHDAMYWYRQDPGQGLRLIYYSQIVNDFQKGDIAEGYSVSREKKESFPLTVTSAQKNPTAFYLCASSPGLAREQYFGPGTRLTVT.

This rearrangement joins TRBV7-3 to TRBJ2-1; TRBD1 matches 7 bases. This CDR3 comprises 14 residues. J was trimmed by 5 bases and V by 2 bases; bases with no gene match: 3. CDR1 is SGHTA and CDR2 is FQGTGA in the germline V gene. The CDR3 nucleotides read TGTGCCAGCAGCTTAGGGACAGTCGACAATGAGCAGTTCTTC. This encodes CASSLGTVDNEQFF.

The rearrangement links TRBV2 to TRBJ1-1; 9 bases match TRBD1. The V and J ends lost 7 bases and 0 bases, in that order; junction bases with no gene match: 9. The CDR3 is 16 residues long. CDR1 is SNHLY and CDR2 is FYNNEI in the germline V gene. CDR3 DNA sequence: TGTGCCAGCAAAGGACAGGGGATAGAAATGAACACTGAAGCTTTCTTT. Its translation: CASKGQGIEMNTEAFF.

The chain recombines TRBV11-3 with TRBJ1-1, with D possibly matching TRBD1 (5 bases). The CDR3 is 14 amino acids. With 2 bases removed from V and 4 bases from J, the gap between germline ends came to 11 bases. The V gene's germline CDR1 is SGHNT and CDR2 YENEEA. In nucleotides, the CDR3 is TGTGCCAGCAGCTTAAGCAGGGAGGTCACTGAAGCTTTCTTT. Amino acids: CASSLSREVTEAFF.

The chain has TRBV12-5 and TRBJ2-5, with 12 bases identical to TRBD2. With V trimmed by 2 bases and J by 5 bases, 6 bases remained unmatched. This CDR3 has 16 residues. Germline V gene data show CDR1 as LGHNT and CDR2 as FRNRAP. As DNA, the CDR3 is TGTGCTAGTGGTTTGACGCTAGCGGGAGGGGGGGAGACCCAGTACTTC. Encoded protein: CASGLTLAGGGETQYF.

The rearrangement joins TRBV29-1 to TRBJ2-7; a weak D match, TRBD1 (6 bases). This CDR3 has 12 residues. V lost 4 bases, J lost 0 bases, and 7 bases lay in between. Per germline, CDR1 SQVTM and CDR2 ANQGSEA. DNA for the CDR3: TGCAGCGTTGGGGACAACTCCTACGAGCAGTACTTC. Its protein is CSVGDNSYEQYF.

This chain uses TRBV5-1 with TRBJ2-5; TRBD1 aligns across 9 bases. Trimming took 6 bases from V and 2 from J; bases not matched to a gene: 5. CDR1 SGHRS and CDR2 YFSETQ come from the germline V gene. The CDR3 consists of 14 residues. CDR3 DNA: TGCGCCAGCACCCCACAGGGGGCTCAAGAGACCCAGTACTTC. Amino acid sequence: CASTPQGAQETQYF.

In DNA form, the CDR3 reads TGTGCCAGCAGTAGAGGGGACAGGGTGGACACTGAAGCTTTCTTT. It encodes CASSRGDRVDTEAFF. The chain links TRBV6-5 to TRBJ1-1, with 9 bases matching TRBD1. Germline V gene sequence: CDR1 MNHEY, CDR2 SVGAGI. The CDR3 spans 15 residues. The V segment lost 5 bases and the J segment 3 bases; nucleotides outside the gene matches: 7.